The entry below gives a single T cell receptor beta chain sequence along with its context. The antigen remains undetermined. These data originate in a study of lymphopenia after photon versus proton radiotherapy. Clones were sequenced by immunoSEQ multiplex PCR, and TCRdb holds only the in-frame ones, with some missing. Of around 7,500 clones in the sample, 80% to 90% were seen once. Regarding the study as a whole: Only patients who died were analyzed for survival; proton advantage is unproven. Oligoclonal CD8+ Temra expansion after nadir drove photon patients' diversity drop. Relative stability marked proton patients; photon patients lost diversity and naive cells.

The CDR3 totals 11 residues. V was cut by 9 bases and J by 7 bases, with 10 bases left in between. CDR1 MDHEN and CDR2 SYDVKM come from the germline V gene. The chain combines TRBV28 with TRBJ2-4; D may be TRBD1 (6 bases). The sequences come from peripheral blood, collected from a patient treated with photon-based radiotherapy. This receptor was taken from a woman between 65 and 79 years old with pancreatic cancer. In DNA form, the CDR3 reads TGTGCCAGTTTACAGGGTAACATTCAGTACTTC. Translation: CASLQGNIQYF.